This T cell receptor beta chain was captured in a study of radiotherapy plus CTLA-4 blockade in lung cancer. Study-wide background: Objective responses arose in approximately 17% of patients, and 25% to 40% experienced disease control.

Study results and caveats: Blood-borne expansion of tumor-derived TCR clones followed radiotherapy plus ipilimumab. It was early blood T cell clone dynamics, with interferon-beta, that reportedly best predicted response.

Libraries were prepared by immunoSEQ multiplex PCR; TCRdb keeps only in-frame clonotypes and omits some of them. The sample carries tens of thousands of clones, around 69% recorded once. On this clone: Its antigen is unidentified.

This CDR3 comprises 17 residues. Trimming took off 6 bases at V and 6 bases at J, with 23 bases between the two ends. Germline values: CDR1 KGHSH, CDR2 LQKENI. The chain carries TRBV18 and TRBJ1-4; D unresolved. The specimen comprised peripheral blood, sampled from a patient treated with radiotherapy plus ipilimumab. The receptor comes from a human donor with non-small cell lung cancer who had stable disease on radiotherapy plus ipilimumab. The chain's CDR3 is CASSFNPWVALDEKLFF. DNA of the CDR3: TGTGCCAGCTCTTTCAACCCCTGGGTGGCCCTCGATGAAAAACTGTTTTTT. The full variable domain, in which reference TRBV18 and TRBJ1-4 provide the parts outside the CDR3, is NAGVMQNPRHLVRRRGQEARLRCSPMKGHSHVYWYRQLPEEGLKFMVYLQKENIIDESGMPKERFSAEFPKEGPSILRIQQVVRGDSAAYFCASSFNPWVALDEKLFFGSGTQLSVL.